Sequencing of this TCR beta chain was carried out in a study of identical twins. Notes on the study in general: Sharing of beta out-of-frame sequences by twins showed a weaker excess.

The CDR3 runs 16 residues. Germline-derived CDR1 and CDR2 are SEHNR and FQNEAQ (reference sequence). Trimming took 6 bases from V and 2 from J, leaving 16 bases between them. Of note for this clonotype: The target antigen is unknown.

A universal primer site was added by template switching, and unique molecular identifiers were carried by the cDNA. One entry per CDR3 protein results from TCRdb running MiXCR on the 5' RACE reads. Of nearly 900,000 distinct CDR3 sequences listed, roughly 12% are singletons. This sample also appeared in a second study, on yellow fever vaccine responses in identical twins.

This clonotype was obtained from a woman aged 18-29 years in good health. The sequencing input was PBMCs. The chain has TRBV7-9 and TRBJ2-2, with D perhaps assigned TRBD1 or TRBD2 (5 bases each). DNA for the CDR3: TGTGCCAGCAGTTCCCGACGAGGGGTCAACACCGGGGAGCTGTTTTTT. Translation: CASSSRRGVNTGELFF.